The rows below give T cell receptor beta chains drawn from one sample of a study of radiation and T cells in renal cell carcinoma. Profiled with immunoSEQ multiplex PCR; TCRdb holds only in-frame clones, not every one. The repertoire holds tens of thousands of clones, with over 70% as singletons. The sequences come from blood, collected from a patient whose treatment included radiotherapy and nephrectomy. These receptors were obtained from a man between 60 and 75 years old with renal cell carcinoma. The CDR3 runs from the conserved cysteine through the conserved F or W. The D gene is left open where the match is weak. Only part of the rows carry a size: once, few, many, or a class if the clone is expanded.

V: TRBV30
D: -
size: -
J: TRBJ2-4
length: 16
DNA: TGTGCCTGGAGTGGTCTGGTGGGGCTAGCCAAAAACATTCAGTACTTC
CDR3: CAWSGLVGLAKNIQYF

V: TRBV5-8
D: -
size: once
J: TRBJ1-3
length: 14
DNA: TGTGCCAGCATCCAGGCGAGGGCCCGAAACACCATATATTTT
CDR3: CASIQARARNTIYF

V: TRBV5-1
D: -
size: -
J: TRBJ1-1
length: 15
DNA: TGCGCCAGCAGCCCGCGGTCGGGGATGAACACTGAAGCTTTCTTT
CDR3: CASSPRSGMNTEAFF

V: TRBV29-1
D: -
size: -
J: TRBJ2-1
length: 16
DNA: TGCAGCGTTGAAGATCAGCACTACATATCCTACAATGAGCAGTTCTTC
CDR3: CSVEDQHYISYNEQFF

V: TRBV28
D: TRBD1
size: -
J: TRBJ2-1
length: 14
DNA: TGTGCCAGCAGTGAGGGGGCGCAATACAATGAGCAGTTCTTC
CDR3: CASSEGAQYNEQFF

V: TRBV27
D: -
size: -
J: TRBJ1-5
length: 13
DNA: TGTGCCAGCAGTCGACAGGGCAATCAGCCCCAGCATTTT
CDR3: CASSRQGNQPQHF

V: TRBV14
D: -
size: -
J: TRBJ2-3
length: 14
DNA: TGTGCCAGCAGCCAGGGGACTTTCACAGATACGCAGTATTTT
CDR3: CASSQGTFTDTQYF

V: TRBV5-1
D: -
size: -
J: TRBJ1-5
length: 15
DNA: TGCGCCAGCAGCGAACAGGGAGGTGCGAATCAGCCCCAGCATTTT
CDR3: CASSEQGGANQPQHF

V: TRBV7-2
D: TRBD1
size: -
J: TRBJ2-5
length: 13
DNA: TGTGCCAGCAGCCCGGGACAGGGAGAAAACCAGTACTTC
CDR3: CASSPGQGENQYF

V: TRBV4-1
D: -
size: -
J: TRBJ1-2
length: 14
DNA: TGCGCCAGCAGCCAAGATGCCCGTAACTATGGCTACACCTTC
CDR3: CASSQDARNYGYTF

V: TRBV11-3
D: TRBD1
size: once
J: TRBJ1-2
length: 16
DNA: TGTGCCAGCAGCTTAGGACACAGGGGAGCACGCTATGGCTACACCTTC
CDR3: CASSLGHRGARYGYTF

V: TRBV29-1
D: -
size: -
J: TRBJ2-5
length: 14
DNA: TGCAGCGTTGAAGCTGGCCAGGGTTTTGAGACCCAGTACTTC
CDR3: CSVEAGQGFETQYF

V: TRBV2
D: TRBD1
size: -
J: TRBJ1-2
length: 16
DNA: TGTGCCAGCAGTGGGACAGGGGCCCTAGCTAACTATGGCTACACCTTC
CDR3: CASSGTGALANYGYTF

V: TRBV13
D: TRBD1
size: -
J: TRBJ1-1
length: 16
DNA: TGTGCCAGCAGCCCGGGACAGGGAACGAGGCACACTGAAGCTTTCTTT
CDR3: CASSPGQGTRHTEAFF

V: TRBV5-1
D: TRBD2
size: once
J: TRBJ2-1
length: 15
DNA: TGCGCCAGCAGCCTACAAAGCGGGGGGGCGGCTGAGCAGTTCTTC
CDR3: CASSLQSGGAAEQFF

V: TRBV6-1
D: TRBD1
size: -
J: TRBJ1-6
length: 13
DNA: TGTGCCAGCACCCGGGACAGGGACTCACCCCTCCACTTT
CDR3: CASTRDRDSPLHF

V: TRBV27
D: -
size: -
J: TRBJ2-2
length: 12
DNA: TGTGCCAGCAGGATCCAGGGGGGGGAGCTGTTTTTT
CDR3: CASRIQGGELFF

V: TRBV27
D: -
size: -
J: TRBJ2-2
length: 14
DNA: TGTGCCAGCGGCCAGGGCACAAACACCGGGGAGCTGTTTTTT
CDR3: CASGQGTNTGELFF

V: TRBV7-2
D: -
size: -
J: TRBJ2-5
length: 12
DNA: TGTGCCAGCAGCTCCCCCCTGGCGGCCCAGTACTTC
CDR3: CASSSPLAAQYF

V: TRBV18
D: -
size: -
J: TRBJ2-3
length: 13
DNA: TGTGCCAGCTTTTTGGTTTTCACAGATACGCAGTATTTT
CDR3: CASFLVFTDTQYF

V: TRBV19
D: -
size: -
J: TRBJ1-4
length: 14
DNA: TGTGCCAGCGAAGCCCGGGATAGTAATGAAAAACTGTTTTTT
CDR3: CASEARDSNEKLFF

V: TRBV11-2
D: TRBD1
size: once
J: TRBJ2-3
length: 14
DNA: TGTGCCAGCAGCCCACAGGGGTTCACAGATACGCAGTATTTT
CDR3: CASSPQGFTDTQYF

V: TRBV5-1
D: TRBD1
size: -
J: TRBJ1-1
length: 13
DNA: TGCGCCAGCAGCTTGGGACAGGGGGCTGAAGCTTTCTTT
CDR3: CASSLGQGAEAFF

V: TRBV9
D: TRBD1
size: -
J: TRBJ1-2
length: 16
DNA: TGTGCCAGCAGCGAGAGAGATAGAGGACAGGTCTATGGCTACACCTTC
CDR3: CASSERDRGQVYGYTF